This T cell receptor (beta chain) was recovered during a study of blood T cell repertoires in COVID-19. The trim removed 8 bases at V and 4 bases at J, leaving 6 bases unmatched. The germline CDR1 and CDR2 sequences are LGHNA and YNFKEQ. There are 13 residues in the CDR3. Generated by immunoSEQ multiplex PCR, the TCRdb table keeps only in-frame clones and is missing some. Of about 170,000 clones listed, more than 80% are singletons. The chain joins TRBV4-2 to TRBJ1-2; 8 bases are shared with TRBD1. This TCR came from a man aged 50-60 years who had recovered from COVID-19. Source material: PBMCs or T cells enriched from blood (not recorded which). The CDR3 region is CASGDRGGYGYTF. Here the CDR3 DNA reads TGTGCCAGCGGCGACAGGGGTGGCTATGGCTACACCTTC.